The 10 T cell receptor beta chains below come from one sample, sequenced in a study of T cell responses to AZD1222 COVID-19 vaccine. Sequenced by immunoSEQ multiplex PCR; TCRdb stores in-frame clones only, minus some. Found here are around 87,000 clones, over 75% of them singletons; the top ten hold more than 2%. Material: peripheral blood, obtained 28 days after the second AZD1222 dose. These receptors all stem from an adult who received the AZD1222 COVID-19 vaccine.

This chain joins TRBV9 and TRBJ2-1, with 11 nucleotides matching TRBD2. Trimming at V came to 0 bases and at J to 6 bases, leaving 2 bases not matched to a gene. CDR1 SGDLS and CDR2 YYNGEE come from the germline V gene. This CDR3 has 15 residues. Here the CDR3 reads CASSVGLAGINEQFF. Here the CDR3 DNA reads TGTGCCAGCAGCGTAGGACTAGCGGGAATCAATGAGCAGTTCTTC.

This clone came up once. The chain carries TRBV27 and TRBJ2-7, with 8 bases fitting TRBD2. Germline V gene lookup returns CDR1 MNHEY and CDR2 SMNVEV (reference sequence). The V gene end was trimmed by 5 bases and the J gene end by 7 bases; junction bases not matched to a gene: 13. The CDR3 loop spans 15 amino acids. The DNA of the CDR3 is TGTGCCAGCAGTGCCCGCCGAGCGGGAGCTCGAGAGCAGTACTTC. It specifies CASSARRAGAREQYF.

There are a few counts of this clone. The chain combines TRBV5-6 with TRBJ2-5; 14 nucleotides line up with TRBD2. The CDR3 covers 17 residues. V trimming: 0 bases; J trimming: 9 bases; junction bases outside the gene matches: 10. Germline values: CDR1 SGHDT, CDR2 YYEEEE. This chain's CDR3 is CASSLVAGTSGSRSQYF. CDR3 coding DNA: TGTGCCAGCAGCTTGGTAGCCGGGACTAGCGGGAGTAGGTCCCAGTACTTC.

As to this clone: The sample contains more than one DNA sequence encoding this CDR3. The chain joins TRBV5-1 to TRBJ1-5; no clear D. The germline gives CDR1 SGHRS, CDR2 YFSETQ. V lost 0 bases, J lost 3 bases, and 7 bases lay in between. This CDR3 has 14 amino acids. CDR3 region: CASSLGQDNQPQHF. CDR3 DNA sequence: TGCGCCAGCAGCTTGGGGCAGGACAATCAGCCCCAGCATTTT.

This chain connects TRBV18 to TRBJ1-2, with 9 bases identical to TRBD1. V lost 4 bases and J lost 1; bases outside the gene matches: 4. The CDR3 covers 15 residues. Germline V CDR1 and CDR2: KGHSH, LQKENI. The CDR3 spells CASSRGQGINYGYTF. CDR3 DNA sequence: TGTGCCAGCTCACGTGGACAGGGGATTAACTATGGCTACACCTTC.

This rearrangement joins TRBV13 to TRBJ1-2; D is unresolved. The CDR3 consists of 12 residues. Germline-derived CDR1 and CDR2 are PRHDT and FYEKMQ (reference sequence). Trimming stripped 2 bases from V and 6 bases from J, with 7 bases between. In DNA form, the CDR3 reads TGTGCCAGCAGCTTAATGGGTGATGGCTACACCTTC. This sequence encodes CASSLMGDGYTF. The variable domain in full, completed from reference TRBV13 and TRBJ1-2, reads AAGVIQSPRHLIKEKRETATLKCYPIPRHDTVYWYQQGPGQDPQFLISFYEKMQSDKGSIPDRFSAQQFSDYHSELNMSSLELGDSALYFCASSLMGDGYTFGSGTRLTVV.

The chain carries TRBV7-9 and TRBJ1-2; unclear D gene. V gave up 3 bases and J gave up 8 bases, with 19 bases separating them. The CDR3 loop spans 15 amino acids. Germline CDR1 is SEHNR and CDR2 is FQNEAQ (reference sequence). CDR3 nucleotides: TGTGCCAGCAGCTTTCAGGAGGGCGCGGCGCGGGGCTACACCTTC. Translating gives CASSFQEGAARGYTF.

The chain recombines TRBV6-5 with TRBJ1-3; D uncertain. From germline, CDR1 is MNHEY and CDR2 SVGAGI. The V and J ends lost 7 bases and 0 bases respectively, with 4 bases between them. This CDR3 is built from 12 residues. The CDR3 nucleotides are TGTGCCAGCATTCCCTCTGGAAACACCATATATTTT. It is translated as CASIPSGNTIYF.

The chain recombines TRBV28 with TRBJ2-3, with D uncertain. Germline V gene data show CDR1 as MDHEN and CDR2 as SYDVKM. The CDR3 covers 12 residues. Between the trimmed V and J ends, which lost 8 bases and 5 bases, there was a span of 11 bases. The CDR3 bases are TGTGCCAGCTGGGCAGTTGTAGATACGCAGTATTTT. Its protein is CASWAVVDTQYF.

The chain has TRBV7-2 and TRBJ1-1; D is undetermined. Germline CDR1 reads SGHTA; CDR2 reads FQGNSA. CDR3 size: 14 residues. V was shortened by 0 bases and J by 1 base, with 6 bases between the two germline ends. CDR3 residues: CASSLASSNTEAFF. In DNA, the CDR3 is TGTGCCAGCAGCTTAGCTTCATCGAACACTGAAGCTTTCTTT.